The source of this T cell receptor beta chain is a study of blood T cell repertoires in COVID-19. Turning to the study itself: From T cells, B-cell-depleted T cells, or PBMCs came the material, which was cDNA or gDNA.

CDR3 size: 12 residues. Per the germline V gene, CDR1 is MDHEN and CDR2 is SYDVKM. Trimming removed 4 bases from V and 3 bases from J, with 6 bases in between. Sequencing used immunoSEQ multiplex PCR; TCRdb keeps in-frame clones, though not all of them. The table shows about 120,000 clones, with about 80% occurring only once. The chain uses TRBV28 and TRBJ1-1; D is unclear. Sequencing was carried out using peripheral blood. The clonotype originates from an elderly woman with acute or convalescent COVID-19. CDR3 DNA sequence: TGTGCCAGCAGTTCCGGGGACACTGAAGCTTTCTTT. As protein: CASSSGDTEAFF.